This T cell receptor (beta chain) emerged from a study of blood T cell repertoires in COVID-19. Exposed participants encountered a COVID-19 case during the 2 weeks preceding study entry. The CDR3 sequence is 12 residues long. Trimming removed 6 bases at V and 9 bases at J, with 9 bases between. This clone was seen ten or more times. Libraries were prepared by immunoSEQ multiplex PCR; TCRdb keeps only in-frame clonotypes and omits some of them. The repertoire has 250,000 or so clones, more than 85% of them found once; the top ten carry around 2.8%. Sequencing input: PBMCs or T cells enriched from blood (not recorded which). This TCR came from a man aged 35 to 55 who had been exposed to COVID-19. The chain is built from TRBV12-3 or TRBV12-4 and TRBJ1-6; weak D call: TRBD1 (5 bases). DNA for the CDR3: TGTGCCAGCAGGGAGACAGCTTCACCCCTCCACTTT. Encoded protein: CASRETASPLHF.